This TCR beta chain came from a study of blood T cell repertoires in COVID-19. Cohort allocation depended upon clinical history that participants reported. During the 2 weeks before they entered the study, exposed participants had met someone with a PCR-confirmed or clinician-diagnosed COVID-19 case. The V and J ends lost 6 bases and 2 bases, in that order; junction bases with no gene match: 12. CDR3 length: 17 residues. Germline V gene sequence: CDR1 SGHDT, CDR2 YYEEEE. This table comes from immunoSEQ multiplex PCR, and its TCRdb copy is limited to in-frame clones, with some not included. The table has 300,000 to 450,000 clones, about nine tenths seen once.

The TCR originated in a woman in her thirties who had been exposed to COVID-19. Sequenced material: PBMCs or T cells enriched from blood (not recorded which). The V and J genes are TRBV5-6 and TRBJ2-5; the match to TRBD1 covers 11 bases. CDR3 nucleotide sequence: TGTGCCAGCACCTCCGGTCCCGGGACAGGGGGACAAGAGACCCAGTACTTC. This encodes CASTSGPGTGGQETQYF.